This T cell receptor beta chain came from a study of tumor and adjacent non-tumor tissue in lung cancer. Whole-study context: Histology: under 15 adenocarcinoma, a couple of squamous cell carcinoma, 1 small cell lung cancer.

RNA was extracted from bulk tissue without any cell sorting. Three rounds of nested PCR, following a modified ARM-PCR protocol, produced the TCRbeta library. A single record per CDR3 protein comes from TCRdb applying MiXCR to the multiplex PCR reads. The sample consists of under 150,000 distinct CDR3 sequences, approximately 72% of them appearing once. Sequences were obtained from lung tumor tissue. This receptor was taken from a man aged 55 to 70 with small cell lung cancer.

CDR3 loop: CASSFRVRRVPSNEQFF. As DNA, the CDR3 is TGTGCCAGCAGTTTCAGGGTGAGACGGGTGCCCTCGAATGAGCAGTTCTTC. The rearrangement joins TRBV12-3 or TRBV12-4 to TRBJ2-1, with D possibly TRBD1 on 5 matching bases. V was pared by 3 bases and J by 7 bases, with 22 bases between. The CDR3 length is 17 residues.